Sequencing of this TCR beta chain was carried out in a study of blood T cell repertoires in COVID-19. At the level of the study: Sources were T cells, B-cell-depleted T cells, or PBMCs; the material itself was cDNA or gDNA.

Germline V lookup: CDR1 MNHNS, CDR2 SASEGT. V lost 0 bases, J lost 5 bases, and 13 bases lay in between. This CDR3 has 15 residues. This table comes from immunoSEQ multiplex PCR, and its TCRdb copy is limited to in-frame clones, with some not included. The data show roughly 200,000 clones, with 70% to 90% seen just once and 4% to 5% held by the top ten. This sequence originates from an elderly woman with acute or convalescent COVID-19. Material for sequencing was peripheral blood. The chain recombines TRBV6-1 with TRBJ1-1, with D uncertain. The CDR3 sequence is CASSEAWARRTEAFF. DNA for the CDR3: TGTGCCAGCAGTGAAGCTTGGGCCCGGAGGACTGAAGCTTTCTTT.